This note documents a single TCR beta chain sequence. These data originate in a study of blood T cell repertoires in COVID-19. Study in general: Samples taken during acute and convalescent COVID-19 were collected in the United States, Italy and Spain. T cells, B-cell-depleted T cells, or PBMCs supplied cDNA or gDNA.

CDR1 and CDR2 from the germline V gene are SGHNT and YYREEE (reference sequence). The CDR3 spans 17 residues. The V gene end was trimmed by 7 bases and the J gene end by 5 bases; junction bases not matched to a gene: 19. As handled by the study authors: Estimation of nucleated cell counts was performed using reference gene primer amplification. Sequenced by immunoSEQ multiplex PCR; TCRdb stores in-frame clones only, minus some. The D gene and trimming were derived from the DNA, and the V and J assignments and clone size from that table. The table records 130,000 to 150,000 clones, about 88% of them present only once.

This receptor was identified in a human donor in a cohort sampled during active COVID-19. The sequenced material came from peripheral blood. This chain uses TRBV5-4 with TRBJ1-1; 8 bases map to TRBD1. The CDR3 sequence: CASRKDREDWIKTEAFF. The CDR3 DNA reads as TGTGCCAGCCGAAAGGACAGGGAAGATTGGATAAAGACTGAAGCTTTCTTT.